The 4 T cell receptor beta chains below were found in one sample sequenced in a study of T cell responses to AZD1222 COVID-19 vaccine. TCRdb keeps only in-frame clones here, not all; method: immunoSEQ multiplex PCR. The sample shows about 45,000 clones, about 82% of them seen only once. The source was peripheral blood, collected 28 days after the second dose of the MenACWY control vaccine. These receptors all come from an adult who received the MenACWY meningococcal vaccine as a control.

The J gene is TRBJ1-3, the V gene TRBV15; D gene unclear. Trimming pared 0 bases from V and 10 bases from J, leaving 16 bases between. The CDR3 loop spans 15 amino acids. Germline loops: CDR1 LNHNV, CDR2 YYDKDF (reference sequence). The CDR3 coding sequence is TGTGCCACCAGCAGAGATCCGGGGTTAGGGAGTACCATATATTTT. Encoded protein: CATSRDPGLGSTIYF.

The chain combines TRBV7-2 with TRBJ1-6; 8 nucleotides align to TRBD1. Trimming cost V 2 bases and J 9 bases; bases outside gene matches: 3. This CDR3 has 14 amino acids. Germline CDR1 is SGHTA and CDR2 is FQGNSA. The CDR3 loop is CASSLRTGGSPLHF. CDR3 nucleotide sequence: TGTGCCAGCAGCTTAAGAACAGGGGGTTCACCCCTCCACTTT. The full variable domain, rest sourced from reference TRBV7-2 and TRBJ1-6, is GAGVSQSPSNKVTEKGKDVELRCDPISGHTALYWYRQSLGQGLEFLIYFQGNSAPDKSGLPSDRFSAERTGGSVSTLTIQRTQQEDSAVYLCASSLRTGGSPLHFGNGTRLTVT.

This clone was detected a few times. The V and J genes are TRBV4-1 and TRBJ2-1; D is tentatively TRBD1 or TRBD2 (5 bases each). The CDR3 loop spans 14 amino acids. Germline CDR1 and CDR2: MGHRA and YSYEKL. V gave up 3 bases and J gave up 5 bases, with 11 bases separating them. The CDR3 reads CASSQGDVNNEQFF. CDR3 in DNA: TGCGCCAGCAGCCAGGGGGACGTAAACAATGAGCAGTTCTTC.

V is TRBV27 and J is TRBJ2-7; 7 nucleotides agree with TRBD1. The length of the CDR3 is 14 residues. Germline lookup yields CDR1 MNHEY and CDR2 SMNVEV (reference sequence). V was clipped by 3 bases and J by 2 bases; unmatched bases: 4. The chain's CDR3 is CASSLGQRTYEQYF. CDR3 sequence (DNA): TGTGCCAGCAGTTTGGGACAGAGGACCTACGAGCAGTACTTC.